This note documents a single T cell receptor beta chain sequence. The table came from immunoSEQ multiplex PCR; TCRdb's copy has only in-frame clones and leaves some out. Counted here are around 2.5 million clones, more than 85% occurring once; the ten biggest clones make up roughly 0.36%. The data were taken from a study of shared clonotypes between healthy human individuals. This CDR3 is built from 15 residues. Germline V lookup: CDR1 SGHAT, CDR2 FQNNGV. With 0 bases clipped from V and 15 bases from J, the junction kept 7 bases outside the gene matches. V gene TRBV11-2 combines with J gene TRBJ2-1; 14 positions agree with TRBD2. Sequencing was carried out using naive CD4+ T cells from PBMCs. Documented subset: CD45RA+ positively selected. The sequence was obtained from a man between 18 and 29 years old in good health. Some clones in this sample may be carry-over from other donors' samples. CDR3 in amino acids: CASSLDSGLAGGAFF. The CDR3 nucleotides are TGTGCCAGCAGCTTAGACTCTGGACTAGCGGGAGGTGCGTTCTTC. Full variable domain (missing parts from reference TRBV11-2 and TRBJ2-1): EAGVAQSPRYKIIEKRQSVAFWCNPISGHATLYWYQQILGQGPKLLIQFQNNGVVDDSQLPKDRFSAERLKGVDSTLKIQPAKLEDSAVYLCASSLDSGLAGGAFFGPGTRLTVL.